This entry is about one T cell receptor (beta chain). Its antigen is currently unknown. The sample belongs to a study of cytomegalovirus exposure and HLA in healthy donors. Notes on the study in general: Relative to equally common others, HLA-associated TCR beta chains showed greater clonal expansion in a later analysis. Analyses of presence/absence relied on an assumption of roughly uniform sequencing depth across donors. Several of the most significant clusters appeared linked to common viral pathogens, based on a later analysis. Specificity for CMV antigens was confirmed in vitro for a few of the CMV-associated chains.

In germline, CDR1 is LNHDA, CDR2 SQIVND (reference sequence). V was trimmed by 9 bases and J by 5 bases, leaving 15 bases between them. The CDR3 has 13 amino acids. PCR was performed using 60 Vbeta and 13 Jbeta primers. Repertoires were generated with immunoSEQ multiplex PCR, while TCRdb's copy carries only in-frame clones and drops some. Its table records 200,000 to 250,000 clones. This clonotype originated in a girl aged 2 to 10 in good health and CMV-seropositive. Input material: PBMCs. This chain joins TRBV19 and TRBJ2-3; maybe TRBD1 (6 bases). Here the CDR3 reads CASRTGQEDTQYF. The CDR3 DNA reads TGTGCCAGCCGAACAGGGCAAGAAGATACGCAGTATTTT.